This T cell receptor beta chain emerged from a study of T cell responses to AZD1222 COVID-19 vaccine. Study observations and caveats: Repertoires in all cases were sampled only once the peak T cell response had passed. Only 5 to 7 individuals given AZD1222 were seropositive at baseline. Increased Spike-specific TCR breadth and depth were observed after two AZD1222 doses. Donors, mostly white British, included more females; clonal diversity was possibly underestimated.

Regarding this clone: Its antigen is not known.

Assay used: immunoSEQ multiplex PCR; TCRdb lists only in-frame clones, some missing. The sample shows about 140,000 clones, about 89% of them seen only once. This CDR3 contains 17 residues. Germline lookup yields CDR1 LNHNV and CDR2 YYDKDF (reference sequence). After removal of 4 bases from V and 4 bases from J, the junction contained 15 bases not matched to a gene. The rearrangement links TRBV15 to TRBJ2-7, with 8 bases matching TRBD1. The TCR originated in an adult who received the AZD1222 COVID-19 vaccine. Material: peripheral blood, obtained 28 days after the second AZD1222 dose. CDR3 sequence: CATSKTRTGWRRYEQYF. CDR3 nucleotides: TGTGCCACCAGCAAGACCCGGACAGGGTGGCGTCGTTACGAGCAGTACTTC.